These T cell receptor beta chains were read from a single sample in a study of T cell repertoires in cytomegalovirus infection. TCRdb ran MiXCR on the reads and lists one entry per CDR3 protein. The sample includes hundreds of thousands of distinct CDR3 sequences, roughly a tenth seen only once; the top ten take approximately 2.4%. What was sequenced was PBMCs. The receptors shown here come from a human donor in good health (CMV status not recorded). Some clones in this sample may be carry-over from other donors' samples. Both conserved end residues are part of each CDR3. Each record gives: clone size, D gene, J gene, V gene, CDR3 protein, CDR3 DNA. A D gene is named only where the DNA matches it firmly. The size field is filled for only some rows; it gives once, few, many or a size class.

abundance: NA; d_gene: NA; j_gene: TRBJ2-2; v_gene: TRBV29-1; CDR3aa: CSVDFGGNTGELFF; CDR3nt: TGCAGCGTTGACTTTGGGGGAAACACCGGGGAGCTGTTTTTT
abundance: many; d_gene: NA; j_gene: TRBJ1-3; v_gene: TRBV10-3; CDR3aa: CAIRPPGAGNTIYF; CDR3nt: TGTGCCATCCGACCCCCGGGAGCTGGAAACACCATATATTTT
abundance: many; d_gene: NA; j_gene: TRBJ2-1; v_gene: TRBV28; CDR3aa: CASSQRQGGGYNEQFF; CDR3nt: TGTGCCAGCAGTCAGAGACAAGGGGGGGGGTACAATGAGCAGTTCTTC
abundance: NA; d_gene: NA; j_gene: TRBJ2-2; v_gene: TRBV6-6; CDR3aa: CASSYSNMRGNTGELFF; CDR3nt: TGTGCCAGCAGTTACTCGAATATGAGGGGAAACACCGGGGAGCTGTTTTTT
abundance: many; d_gene: TRBD1; j_gene: TRBJ2-1; v_gene: TRBV28; CDR3aa: CASRIRDSSYNEQFF; CDR3nt: TGTGCCAGCAGGATCCGGGACAGCTCCTACAATGAGCAGTTCTTC
abundance: many; d_gene: NA; j_gene: TRBJ1-1; v_gene: TRBV7-2; CDR3aa: CASSWAGKNTEAFF; CDR3nt: TGTGCCAGCAGCTGGGCAGGGAAGAACACTGAAGCTTTCTTT
abundance: many; d_gene: NA; j_gene: TRBJ2-5; v_gene: TRBV28; CDR3aa: CASRWGAGAGETQYF; CDR3nt: TGTGCCAGCCGCTGGGGTGCAGGGGCCGGGGAGACCCAGTACTTC
abundance: many; d_gene: NA; j_gene: TRBJ2-3; v_gene: TRBV7-2; CDR3aa: CASSLALLSTDTQYF; CDR3nt: TGTGCCAGCAGCTTAGCGCTATTGAGCACAGATACGCAGTATTTT
abundance: many; d_gene: NA; j_gene: TRBJ1-1; v_gene: TRBV7-9; CDR3aa: CASSFQRPGGTEAFF; CDR3nt: TGTGCCAGCAGCTTCCAACGACCGGGGGGCACTGAAGCTTTCTTT
abundance: many; d_gene: NA; j_gene: TRBJ1-6; v_gene: TRBV7-2; CDR3aa: CASSLISSYNSPLHF; CDR3nt: TGTGCCAGCAGCTTAATAAGCTCCTATAATTCACCCCTCCACTTT
abundance: NA; d_gene: NA; j_gene: TRBJ2-2; v_gene: TRBV28; CDR3aa: CASSLEGGARTGELFF; CDR3nt: TGTGCCAGCAGTTTAGAGGGGGGCGCAAGGACCGGGGAGCTGTTTTTT
abundance: many; d_gene: TRBD1; j_gene: TRBJ1-1; v_gene: TRBV20-1; CDR3aa: CSARARDRGVSEAFF; CDR3nt: TGCAGTGCTAGGGCTCGCGACAGGGGGGTGAGTGAAGCTTTCTTT
abundance: NA; d_gene: NA; j_gene: TRBJ2-1; v_gene: TRBV5-6; CDR3aa: CASSLARVLWNEQFF; CDR3nt: TGTGCCAGCAGCTTGGCGCGTGTGTTGTGGAATGAGCAGTTCTTC
abundance: many; d_gene: NA; j_gene: TRBJ1-6; v_gene: TRBV11-3; CDR3aa: CASSFSLTDSPLHF; CDR3nt: TGTGCCAGCAGCTTCAGTCTGACAGATTCACCCCTCCACTTT
abundance: few; d_gene: NA; j_gene: TRBJ1-2; v_gene: TRBV28; CDR3aa: CASSLAGSAALPNYGYTF; CDR3nt: TGTGCCAGCAGTTTAGCGGGGTCGGCAGCACTACCTAACTATGGCTACACCTTC
abundance: NA; d_gene: NA; j_gene: TRBJ2-4; v_gene: TRBV12-3/TRBV12-4; CDR3aa: CASRLGGHAKNIQYF; CDR3nt: TGTGCCAGCAGGTTGGGGGGCCACGCCAAAAACATTCAGTACTTC
abundance: many; d_gene: NA; j_gene: TRBJ2-3; v_gene: TRBV7-9; CDR3aa: CASSLGAAPASTDTQYF; CDR3nt: TGTGCCAGCAGCTTAGGGGCGGCTCCAGCTAGCACAGATACGCAGTATTTT
abundance: many; d_gene: NA; j_gene: TRBJ1-1; v_gene: TRBV2; CDR3aa: CASSANRGVNTEAFF; CDR3nt: TGTGCCAGCAGTGCTAACCGGGGGGTGAACACTGAAGCTTTCTTT
abundance: NA; d_gene: TRBD1; j_gene: TRBJ2-4; v_gene: TRBV20-1; CDR3aa: CSARERQGSVGIAKNIQYF; CDR3nt: TGCAGTGCTAGAGAGCGACAGGGGTCGGTTGGGATAGCCAAAAACATTCAGTACTTC
abundance: many; d_gene: NA; j_gene: TRBJ2-1; v_gene: TRBV13; CDR3aa: CASSGRGSYNEQFF; CDR3nt: TGTGCCAGCTCAGGGCGGGGCTCCTACAATGAGCAGTTCTTC
abundance: many; d_gene: TRBD1; j_gene: TRBJ2-3; v_gene: TRBV2; CDR3aa: CASRLQGSLRTDTQYF; CDR3nt: TGTGCCAGCCGACTACAGGGGTCCCTCCGCACAGATACGCAGTATTTT
abundance: many; d_gene: NA; j_gene: TRBJ1-5; v_gene: TRBV7-2; CDR3aa: CASSSTLTQPQHF; CDR3nt: TGTGCCAGCAGCTCCACCCTCACTCAGCCCCAGCATTTT
abundance: once; d_gene: NA; j_gene: TRBJ2-3; v_gene: TRBV12-3/TRBV12-4; CDR3aa: CASRRGAGVMDTQYF; CDR3nt: TGTGCCAGCAGGCGAGGAGCAGGGGTAATGGATACGCAGTATTTT